The rows below give T cell receptor beta chains drawn from one sample of a study of Ad26.COV2.S vaccination and SARS-CoV-2 variants. The protocol was immunoSEQ multiplex PCR, while the TCRdb copy is restricted to in-frame clones and leaves out a portion. The sample consists of about 680,000 clones, about 89% of them appearing once. The sample was peripheral blood, taken in a trial of Ad26.COV2.S vaccine versus placebo. The receptor set was obtained from a person between 18 and 65 years old who received the Ad26.COV2.S COVID-19 vaccine or a placebo. CDR3s include the opening cysteine and the closing phenylalanine or tryptophan. The D gene is left open where the match is weak. Part of the rows lack a size; the others show once, few, many or a class for expanded clones.

>-|TRBV7-2|-|TRBJ1-3
TGTGCCAGCAGTCGTTACTTCGGTTCAGGAAACACCATATATTTT
CASSRYFGSGNTIYF
>-|TRBV6-5|-|TRBJ1-1
TGTGCCAGCAGTCCCCGACAGACCACGACCACTGAAGCTTTCTTT
CASSPRQTTTTEAFF
>-|TRBV29-1|-|TRBJ2-5
TGCAGCGTTGGACACCTCCAAGAGACCCAGTACTTC
CSVGHLQETQYF
>-|TRBV12-3/TRBV12-4|-|TRBJ1-2
TGTGCCAGCAGTGTCAGTACAGACTATGGCTACACCTTC
CASSVSTDYGYTF
>-|TRBV4-3|-|TRBJ1-1
TGCGCCAGCAGCCAAGATCCCGGACACTCGAACACTGAAGCTTTCTTT
CASSQDPGHSNTEAFF
>TRBD1|TRBV29-1|-|TRBJ2-1
TGCAGCGTTGCTGCCGGACAGGGGTGGATCAATGAGCAGTTCTTC
CSVAAGQGWINEQFF
>-|TRBV4-1|-|TRBJ2-1
TGCGCCAGCAGCCAAGTTAGGGACTTAGGGGGCCGCGAGCAGTTCTTC
CASSQVRDLGGREQFF
>TRBD2|TRBV29-1|once|TRBJ2-5
TGCAGCGTTGAATCGGCTAGCGGGCATCAAGAGACCCAGTACTTC
CSVESASGHQETQYF
>-|TRBV7-8|-|TRBJ2-7
TGTGCCAGCAGCAAGCCGACCCCGGGGACCTACGAGCAGTACTTC
CASSKPTPGTYEQYF
>-|TRBV19|-|TRBJ2-3
TGTGCCAGTGTCCAAGAGGCAGGGTTCACAGATACGCAGTATTTT
CASVQEAGFTDTQYF
>TRBD1|TRBV12-3/TRBV12-4|-|TRBJ1-2
TGTGCCAGCAGCCCTGGGACAGGTGGCTACACCTTC
CASSPGTGGYTF
>-|TRBV6-5|-|TRBJ2-7
TGTGCCAGCACTCGTGGGACGCTGTCTTGGTACGAGCAGTACTTC
CASTRGTLSWYEQYF
>-|TRBV5-5|-|TRBJ2-7
TGTGCCAGCAGCTTGTTAAGGACACGAACCTACGAGCAGTACTTC
CASSLLRTRTYEQYF
>TRBD1|TRBV19|-|TRBJ1-1
TGTGCCAGTAGTATAGACATTAGGACAGGGTTGAACACTGAAGCTTTCTTT
CASSIDIRTGLNTEAFF
>-|TRBV29-1|-|TRBJ2-1
TGCAGCGTTATCCCCGGCTCGCCAGGGAAAAATGAGCAGTTCTTC
CSVIPGSPGKNEQFF
>TRBD1|TRBV30|-|TRBJ1-1
TGTGCCTGGAGAGCCGGGACAGGGAGGGATGAAGCTTTCTTT
CAWRAGTGRDEAFF
>TRBD1|TRBV19|once|TRBJ2-2
TGTGCCAGTAGTATAGACCCGGGACAGGGGAACACCGGGGAGCTGTTTTTT
CASSIDPGQGNTGELFF
>-|TRBV18|-|TRBJ2-2
TGTGCCAGCTCACCCTTTGACGTCGCAGGGCACACCGGGGAGCTGTTTTTT
CASSPFDVAGHTGELFF
>-|TRBV20-1|-|TRBJ2-7
TGCAGTGCTAGAGATAGGGGCTATACGTACTTC
CSARDRGYTYF
>-|TRBV7-2|-|TRBJ1-5
TGTGCCAGCAGCAAGAAGGGAGATAATCAGCCCCAGCATTTT
CASSKKGDNQPQHF
>-|TRBV11-2|-|TRBJ2-1
TGTGCCAGCAGCCCTCGGCTAGCCGGTGAGCAGTTCTTC
CASSPRLAGEQFF
>TRBD1|TRBV19|once|TRBJ2-2
TGTGCCAGTAGCCAGGGGGCCGGGGAGCTGTTTTTT
CASSQGAGELFF
>-|TRBV5-4|-|TRBJ2-2
TGTGCCAGCAGCTTGGGCTGGGGCGAGGAGCTGTTTTTT
CASSLGWGEELFF
>TRBD2|TRBV27|-|TRBJ2-5
TGTGCCAGCAGTCTCAGACTAGCGGGAGATCAAGAGACCCAGTACTTC
CASSLRLAGDQETQYF
>TRBD1|TRBV5-6|-|TRBJ1-1
TGTGCCAGCAGCTTTGCCACAGGGGCCCCTATGAACACTGAAGCTTTCTTT
CASSFATGAPMNTEAFF
>TRBD2|TRBV5-8|-|TRBJ2-2
TGTGCCAGCACCCCGGGACTAGCGGGAGGGAAGACCGGGGAGCTGTTTTTT
CASTPGLAGGKTGELFF
>-|TRBV10-3|-|TRBJ1-1
TGTGCCATCGGGGCAGGGGTGATCACTGAAGCTTTCTTT
CAIGAGVITEAFF
>-|TRBV10-3|-|TRBJ2-7
TGTGCCATCAGTGGGGGCGCGGTGTCATACGAGCAGTACTTC
CAISGGAVSYEQYF
>TRBD1|TRBV11-3|-|TRBJ2-2
TGTGCCAGCAGCGCGACAGGGCCCGGGGAGCTGTTTTTT
CASSATGPGELFF
>TRBD1|TRBV5-5|-|TRBJ2-5
TGTGCCAGCAGCCCCGGGACAGGGAAAGAGACCCAGTACTTC
CASSPGTGKETQYF
>-|TRBV11-3|-|TRBJ1-4
TGTGCCAGCAGCTTAGATCTAAGTCAGTCGAATGAAAAACTGTTTTTT
CASSLDLSQSNEKLFF
>-|TRBV6-5|-|TRBJ2-5
TGTGCCAGCAGTTCGAAGGGCGGAGAGACCCAGTACTTC
CASSSKGGETQYF
>-|TRBV6-5|-|TRBJ2-7
TGTGCCAGTAAACATCGGGGGAATTACGAGCAGTACTTC
CASKHRGNYEQYF
>TRBD1|TRBV7-2|once|TRBJ1-2
TGTGCCAGCAGCTTAAGTCACATCAACCTACAGGGGGGCTATGGCTACACCTTC
CASSLSHINLQGGYGYTF
>-|TRBV9|-|TRBJ2-5
TGTGCCAGCAGCGGCCCTCCGGAGACCCAGTACTTC
CASSGPPETQYF
>-|TRBV19|-|TRBJ1-1
TGTGCCAGTAGTATGTCCCGCTGGAACACTGAAGCTTTCTTT
CASSMSRWNTEAFF
>TRBD2|TRBV9|-|TRBJ2-5
TGTGCCAGCAGCGGGGAGTGGGTAGCGGGAGGCGAGACCCAGTACTTC
CASSGEWVAGGETQYF
>-|TRBV4-2|-|TRBJ2-5
TGTGCCAGCAGCCAAGAGAGGGGGCAAGAGACCCAGTACTTC
CASSQERGQETQYF
>TRBD1|TRBV12-5|-|TRBJ2-1
TGTGCTAGTGGTTTGGGAACAGGGGGCTTCTCCTACAATGAGCAGTTCTTC
CASGLGTGGFSYNEQFF
>-|TRBV25-1|once|TRBJ1-5
TGTGCCAGCAGTGGCAGGGGCATCAATAGCAATCAGCCCCAGCATTTT
CASSGRGINSNQPQHF
>TRBD2|TRBV5-1|-|TRBJ2-2
TGCGCCAGCAGCTTGGGAGCGGGAGTGGCCAAACTCGGGGAGCTGTTTTTT
CASSLGAGVAKLGELFF